The rows below give T cell receptor beta chains drawn from one sample of a study of shared clonotypes between healthy human individuals. The assay was immunoSEQ multiplex PCR, and TCRdb's table has in-frame clones only and misses some. The sample yields a few hundred thousand clones, around 87% seen once. Sequenced material: memory CD8+ T cells sorted from blood. The receptors derive from a man between 18 and 35 years old in good health. Each CDR3 is given with its conserved first and last residue. The D gene is left open where the match is weak. The listing skips clone size in some rows; elsewhere it reads once, few, many or a size class.

size	V	D	J	CDR3	DNA
once	TRBV5-1	NA	TRBJ2-3	CASSLTGLDRTDTQYF	TGCGCCAGCAGCTTAACGGGGCTCGATAGAACAGATACGCAGTATTTT
once	TRBV4-1	TRBD2	TRBJ2-1	CASSVGLAGWNEQFF	TGCGCCAGCAGCGTCGGACTAGCGGGATGGAATGAGCAGTTCTTC
once	TRBV4-1	TRBD2	TRBJ2-1	CASSQGVWTSGRWTYNEQFF	TGCGCCAGCAGCCAAGGGGTATGGACTAGCGGGAGGTGGACCTACAATGAGCAGTTCTTC
NA	TRBV11-2	TRBD1	TRBJ2-3	CASSLPRDRPNTDTQYF	TGTGCCAGCAGCTTGCCCCGGGACAGACCTAACACAGATACGCAGTATTTT
NA	TRBV6-1	NA	TRBJ1-1	CASSDYENTEAFF	TGTGCCAGCAGTGACTACGAGAACACTGAAGCTTTCTTT
few	TRBV7-8	NA	TRBJ2-2	CASSLQGNTGELFF	TGTGCCAGCAGCTTGCAGGGGAACACCGGGGAGCTGTTTTTT
once	TRBV5-1	TRBD1	TRBJ2-7	CASSLAGQGYEQYF	TGCGCCAGCAGCTTGGCGGGACAGGGCTACGAGCAGTACTTC
NA	TRBV7-9	NA	TRBJ2-7	CASSYSKGGTAYEQYF	TGTGCCAGCAGCTACAGCAAGGGGGGGACGGCCTACGAGCAGTACTTC
NA	TRBV30	TRBD2	TRBJ2-3	CAWMAGGLLYF	TGTGCCTGGATGGCGGGGGGGCTTCTGTATTTT
NA	TRBV5-4	TRBD1	TRBJ1-2	CASRPEQGASYGYTF	TGTGCCAGCAGACCAGAACAGGGGGCCTCCTATGGCTACACCTTC
NA	TRBV2	NA	TRBJ2-1	CASRSVSVSYNEQFF	TGTGCCAGCAGATCAGTGTCCGTCTCCTACAATGAGCAGTTCTTC
once	TRBV5-6	TRBD2	TRBJ2-3	CASSLAGGGSTDTQYF	TGTGCCAGCAGCTTGGCTGGCGGGGGTAGCACAGATACGCAGTATTTT
NA	TRBV5-4	TRBD2	TRBJ2-7	CASSAAGLAGVVGSYEQYF	TGTGCCAGCAGCGCTGCGGGACTAGCGGGAGTGGTTGGCTCCTACGAGCAGTACTTC
NA	TRBV9	NA	TRBJ1-2	CASSVGTDAYGYTF	TGTGCCAGCAGCGTAGGGACGGACGCCTATGGCTACACCTTC
once	TRBV6-1	NA	TRBJ1-6	CASSWEYNSPLHF	TGTGCCAGCAGCTGGGAGTATAATTCACCCCTCCACTTT
NA	TRBV11-2	TRBD1	TRBJ1-1	CASSRGQGIGAEAFF	TGTGCCAGCAGCCGTGGACAGGGAATTGGCGCTGAAGCTTTCTTT
NA	TRBV7-9	TRBD1	TRBJ1-2	CASSLGQGVNYGYTF	TGTGCCAGCAGCTTAGGACAGGGGGTTAACTATGGCTACACCTTC
NA	TRBV14	TRBD1	TRBJ1-2	CASSQPGQSAFYGYTF	TGTGCCAGCAGCCAGCCGGGACAGTCAGCCTTCTATGGCTACACCTTC
NA	TRBV10-3	TRBD1	TRBJ2-7	CAISERRDRVDEQYF	TGTGCCATCAGTGAGAGACGGGACAGGGTGGACGAGCAGTACTTC
many	TRBV13	NA	TRBJ2-2	CASRHRGAGLNTGELFF	TGTGCCAGCAGGCACCGGGGGGCCGGGCTGAACACCGGGGAGCTGTTTTTT
NA	TRBV5-1	TRBD2	TRBJ2-5	CASSPGGEEETQYF	TGCGCCAGCAGCCCCGGGGGGGAGGAAGAGACCCAGTACTTC
NA	TRBV14	TRBD1	TRBJ1-1	CASSQVQGALVGAFF	TGTGCCAGCAGCCAAGTTCAGGGGGCCTTGGTAGGAGCTTTCTTT
NA	TRBV13	NA	TRBJ2-5	CASSTKLAELPTDETQYF	TGTGCCAGCAGCACTAAGCTTGCGGAACTTCCGACAGATGAGACCCAGTACTTC
once	TRBV19	NA	TRBJ1-4	CASSVTGSPGEKLFF	TGTGCCAGTAGTGTAACAGGGTCTCCCGGGGAAAAACTGTTTTTT
few	TRBV6-1	NA	TRBJ2-1	CASSEIGSTYNEQFF	TGTGCCAGCAGTGAAATCGGTTCTACCTACAATGAGCAGTTCTTC
NA	TRBV5-8	TRBD1	TRBJ1-5	CASSPPGQGTYSNQPQHF	TGTGCCAGCAGCCCACCGGGACAGGGGACATATAGCAATCAGCCCCAGCATTTT
NA	TRBV21-1	NA	TRBJ2-5	CASSKVVGVAGAPQETQYF	TGTGCCAGCAGCAAAGTTGTTGGGGTAGCGGGGGCACCGCAAGAGACCCAGTACTTC
NA	TRBV10-1	NA	TRBJ2-2	CASSERWGRGTGELFF	TGCGCCAGCAGTGAGCGCTGGGGGCGCGGGACCGGGGAGCTGTTTTTT
NA	TRBV6-1	TRBD1	TRBJ2-7	CASSPRDSLSYEQYF	TGTGCCAGCAGTCCCCGGGACAGTCTCTCCTACGAGCAGTACTTC
NA	TRBV7-9	NA	TRBJ2-7	CASSPPEYYEQYF	TGTGCCAGCAGCCCCCCAGAGTACTACGAGCAGTACTTC
NA	TRBV6-5	TRBD1	TRBJ2-2	CASSYLAGGGTGELFF	TGTGCCAGCAGTTACTTGGCAGGGGGCGGCACCGGGGAGCTGTTTTTT
NA	TRBV6-1	NA	TRBJ1-4	CASSEFGGWDEKLFF	TGTGCCAGCAGTGAATTTGGGGGATGGGATGAAAAACTGTTTTTT
NA	TRBV19	TRBD1	TRBJ2-7	CASSLPGQGSSYEQYF	TGTGCCAGTAGTCTACCCGGACAGGGGAGCTCCTACGAGCAGTACTTC
NA	TRBV2	NA	TRBJ1-1	CAPTRGAAEAFF	TGTGCACCCACCCGGGGGGCTGCTGAAGCTTTCTTT
NA	TRBV5-6	NA	TRBJ2-5	CASSAGEEETQYF	TGTGCCAGTTCCGCAGGGGAGGAAGAGACCCAGTACTTC
NA	TRBV9	NA	TRBJ2-7	CASSVAAQGASYEQYF	TGTGCCAGCAGCGTAGCGGCCCAGGGAGCTTCCTACGAGCAGTACTTC
NA	TRBV27	NA	TRBJ2-7	CASSFGLRGHEQYF	TGTGCCAGCAGTTTCGGGCTGAGGGGCCACGAGCAGTACTTC